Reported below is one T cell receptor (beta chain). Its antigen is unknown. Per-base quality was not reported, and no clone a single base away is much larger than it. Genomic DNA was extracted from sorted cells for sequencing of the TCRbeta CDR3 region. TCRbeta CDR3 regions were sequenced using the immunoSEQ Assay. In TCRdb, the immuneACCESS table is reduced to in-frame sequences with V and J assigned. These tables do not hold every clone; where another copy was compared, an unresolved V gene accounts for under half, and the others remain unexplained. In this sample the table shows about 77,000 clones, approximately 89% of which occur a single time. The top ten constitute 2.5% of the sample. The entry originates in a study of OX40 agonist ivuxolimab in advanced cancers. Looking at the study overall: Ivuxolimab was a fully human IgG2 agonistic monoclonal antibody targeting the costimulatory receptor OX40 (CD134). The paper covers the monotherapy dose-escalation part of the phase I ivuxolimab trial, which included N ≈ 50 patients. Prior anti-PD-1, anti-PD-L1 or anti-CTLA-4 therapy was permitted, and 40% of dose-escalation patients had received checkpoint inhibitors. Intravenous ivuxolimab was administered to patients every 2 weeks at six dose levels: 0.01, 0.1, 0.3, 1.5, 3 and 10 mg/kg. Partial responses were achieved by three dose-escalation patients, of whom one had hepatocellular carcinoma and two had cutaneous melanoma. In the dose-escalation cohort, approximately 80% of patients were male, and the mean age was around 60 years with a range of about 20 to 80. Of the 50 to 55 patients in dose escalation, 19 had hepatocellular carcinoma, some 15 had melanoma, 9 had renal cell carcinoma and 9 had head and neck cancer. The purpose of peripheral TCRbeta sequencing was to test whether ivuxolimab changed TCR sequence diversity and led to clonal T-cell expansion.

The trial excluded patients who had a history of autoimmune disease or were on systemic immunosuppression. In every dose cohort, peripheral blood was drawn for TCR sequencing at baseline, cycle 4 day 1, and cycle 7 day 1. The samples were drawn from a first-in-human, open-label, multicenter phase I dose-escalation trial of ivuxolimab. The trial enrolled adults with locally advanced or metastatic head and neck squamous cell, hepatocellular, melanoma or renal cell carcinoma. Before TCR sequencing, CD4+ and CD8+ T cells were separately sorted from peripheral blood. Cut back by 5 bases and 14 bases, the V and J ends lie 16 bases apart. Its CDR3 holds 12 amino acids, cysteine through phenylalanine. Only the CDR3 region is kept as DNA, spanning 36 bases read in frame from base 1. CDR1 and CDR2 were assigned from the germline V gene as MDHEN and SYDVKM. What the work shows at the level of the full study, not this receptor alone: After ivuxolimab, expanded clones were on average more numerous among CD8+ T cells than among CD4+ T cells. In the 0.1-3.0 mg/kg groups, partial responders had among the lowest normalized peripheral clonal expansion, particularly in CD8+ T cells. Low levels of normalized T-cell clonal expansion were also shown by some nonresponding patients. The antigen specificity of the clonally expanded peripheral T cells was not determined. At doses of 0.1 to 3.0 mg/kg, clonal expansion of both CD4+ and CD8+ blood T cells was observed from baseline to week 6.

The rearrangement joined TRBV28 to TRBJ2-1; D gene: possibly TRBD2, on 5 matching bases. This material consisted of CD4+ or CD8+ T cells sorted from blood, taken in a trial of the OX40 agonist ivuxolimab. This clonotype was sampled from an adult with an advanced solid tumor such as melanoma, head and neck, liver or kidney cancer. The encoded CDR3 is CASSLARTREFF. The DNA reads TGTGCCAGCAGTCTTGCGCGAACTAGAGAGTTCTTC.